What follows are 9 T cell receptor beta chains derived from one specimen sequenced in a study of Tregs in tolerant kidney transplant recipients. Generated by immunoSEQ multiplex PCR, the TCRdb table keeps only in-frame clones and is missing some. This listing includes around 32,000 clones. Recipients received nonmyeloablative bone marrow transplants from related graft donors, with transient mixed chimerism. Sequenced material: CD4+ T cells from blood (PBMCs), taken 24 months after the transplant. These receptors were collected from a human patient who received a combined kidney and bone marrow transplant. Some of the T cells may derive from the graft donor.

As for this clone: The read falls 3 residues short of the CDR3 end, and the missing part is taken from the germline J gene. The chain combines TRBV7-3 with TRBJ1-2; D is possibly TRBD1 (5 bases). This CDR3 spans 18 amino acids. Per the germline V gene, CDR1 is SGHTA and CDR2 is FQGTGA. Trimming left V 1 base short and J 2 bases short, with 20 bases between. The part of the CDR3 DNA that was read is TGTGCCAGCAGCTTAAGGTCACCAGGGTCGGATAACAACTATGGC. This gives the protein CASSLRSPGSDNNYG. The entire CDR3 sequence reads CASSLRSPGSDNNYGYTF.

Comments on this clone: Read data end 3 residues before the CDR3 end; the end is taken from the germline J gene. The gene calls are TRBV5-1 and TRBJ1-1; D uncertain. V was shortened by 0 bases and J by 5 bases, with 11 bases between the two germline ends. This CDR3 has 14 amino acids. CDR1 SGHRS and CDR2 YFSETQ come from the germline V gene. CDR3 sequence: CASSLAFGGTEAFF. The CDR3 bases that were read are TGCGCCAGCAGCTTGGCCTTTGGAGGGACTGAA.

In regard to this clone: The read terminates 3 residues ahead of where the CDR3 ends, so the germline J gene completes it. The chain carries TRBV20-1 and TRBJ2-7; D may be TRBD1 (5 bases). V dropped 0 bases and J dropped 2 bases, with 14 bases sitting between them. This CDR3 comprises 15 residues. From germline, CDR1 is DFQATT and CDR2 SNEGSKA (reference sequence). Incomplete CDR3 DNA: TGCAGTGCTAGAGATTGGGGCGGCCGTACCTACGAG. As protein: CSARDWGGRTYE. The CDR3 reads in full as CSARDWGGRTYEQYF.

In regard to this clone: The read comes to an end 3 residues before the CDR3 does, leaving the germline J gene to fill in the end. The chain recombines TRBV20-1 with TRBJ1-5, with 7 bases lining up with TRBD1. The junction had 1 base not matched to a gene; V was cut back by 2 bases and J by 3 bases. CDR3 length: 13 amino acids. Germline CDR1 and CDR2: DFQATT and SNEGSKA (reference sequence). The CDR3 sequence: CSARQGVNQPQHF. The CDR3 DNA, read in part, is TGCAGTGCTAGACAGGGGGTCAATCAGCCC.

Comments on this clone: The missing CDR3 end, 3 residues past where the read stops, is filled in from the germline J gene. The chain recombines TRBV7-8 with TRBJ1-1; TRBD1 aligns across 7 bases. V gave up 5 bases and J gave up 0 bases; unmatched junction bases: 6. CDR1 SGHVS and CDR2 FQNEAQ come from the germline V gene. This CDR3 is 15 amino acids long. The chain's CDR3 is CASSPRGQLNTEAFF. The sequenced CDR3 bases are TGTGCCAGCAGCCCCCGGGGACAGTTGAACACTGAA.

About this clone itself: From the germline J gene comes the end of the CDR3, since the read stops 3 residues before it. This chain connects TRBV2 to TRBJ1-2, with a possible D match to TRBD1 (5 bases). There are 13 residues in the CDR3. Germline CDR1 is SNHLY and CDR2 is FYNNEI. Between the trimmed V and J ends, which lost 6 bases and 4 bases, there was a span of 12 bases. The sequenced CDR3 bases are TGTGCCAGCAGAGATACAGGACCCTATGGC. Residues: CASRDTGPYG. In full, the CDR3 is CASRDTGPYGYTF.

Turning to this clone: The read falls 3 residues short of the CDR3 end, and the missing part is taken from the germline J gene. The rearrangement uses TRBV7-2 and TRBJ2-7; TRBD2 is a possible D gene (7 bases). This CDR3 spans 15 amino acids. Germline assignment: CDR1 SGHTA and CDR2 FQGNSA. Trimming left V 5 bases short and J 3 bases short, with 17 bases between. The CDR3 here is CASSPRGGRYYEQYF. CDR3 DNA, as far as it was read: TGTGCCAGCAGCCCGAGGGGGGGCCGGTACTACGAG.

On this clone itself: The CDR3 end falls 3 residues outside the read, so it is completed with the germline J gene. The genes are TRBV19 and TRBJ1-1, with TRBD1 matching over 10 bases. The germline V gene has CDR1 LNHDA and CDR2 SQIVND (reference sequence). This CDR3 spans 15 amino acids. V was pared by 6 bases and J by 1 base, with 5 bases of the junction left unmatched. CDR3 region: CASRTGGSGNTEAFF. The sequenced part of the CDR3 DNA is TGTGCCAGTAGGACAGGGGGCAGTGGGAACACTGAA. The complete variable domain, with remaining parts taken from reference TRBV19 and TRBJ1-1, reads DGGITQSPKYLFRKEGQNVTLSCEQNLNHDAMYWYRQDPGQGLRLIYYSQIVNDFQKGDIAEGYSVSREKKESFPLTVTSAQKNPTAFYLCASRTGGSGNTEAFFGQGTRLTVV.

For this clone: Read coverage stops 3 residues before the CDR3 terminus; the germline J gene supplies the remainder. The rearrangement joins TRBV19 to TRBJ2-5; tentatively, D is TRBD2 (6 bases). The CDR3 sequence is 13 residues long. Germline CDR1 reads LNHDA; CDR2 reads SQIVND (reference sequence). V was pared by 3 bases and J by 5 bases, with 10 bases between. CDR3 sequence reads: CASSIRGGETQYF. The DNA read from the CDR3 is TGTGCCAGTAGTATCAGAGGAGGGGAGACC.